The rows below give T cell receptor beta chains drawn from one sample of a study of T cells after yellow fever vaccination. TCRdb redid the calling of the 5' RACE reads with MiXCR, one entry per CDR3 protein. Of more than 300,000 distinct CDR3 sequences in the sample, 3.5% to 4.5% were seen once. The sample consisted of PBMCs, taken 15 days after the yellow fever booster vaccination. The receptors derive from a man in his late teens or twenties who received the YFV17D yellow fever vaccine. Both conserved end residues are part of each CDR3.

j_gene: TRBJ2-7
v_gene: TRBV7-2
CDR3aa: CASRRGLAGGLNEQYF

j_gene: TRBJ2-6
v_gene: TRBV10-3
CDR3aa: CASRPQLSGANVLTF

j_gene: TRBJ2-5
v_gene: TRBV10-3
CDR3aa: CAISEQGPETQYF

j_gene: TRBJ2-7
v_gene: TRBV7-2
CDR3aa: CASSPGVGGGAWVYF

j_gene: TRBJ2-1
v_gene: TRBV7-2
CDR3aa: CASSSPSGSHNEQFF

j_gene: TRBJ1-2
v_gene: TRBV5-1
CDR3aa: CASSLRPRGTNYGYTF

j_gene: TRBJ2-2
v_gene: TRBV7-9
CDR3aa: CASSIYQELFF

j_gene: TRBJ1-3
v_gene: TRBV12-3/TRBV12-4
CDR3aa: CASSLMTVTSGNTIYF

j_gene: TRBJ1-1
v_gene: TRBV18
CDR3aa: CASSRDMWGLSWGEAFF

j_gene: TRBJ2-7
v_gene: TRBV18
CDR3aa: CASSAGGYEQYF

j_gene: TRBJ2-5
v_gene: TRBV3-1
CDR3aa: CASTLADQETQYF

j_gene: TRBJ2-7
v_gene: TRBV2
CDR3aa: CASSHIGPDYEQYF

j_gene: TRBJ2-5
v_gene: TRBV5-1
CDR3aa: CASSPQSGGETQYF

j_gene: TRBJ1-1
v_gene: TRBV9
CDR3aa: CASSPGVMNTEAFF

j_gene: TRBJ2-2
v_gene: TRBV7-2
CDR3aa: CASSPVSLTGELFF

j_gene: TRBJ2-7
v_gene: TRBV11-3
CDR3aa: CASSLSGGNDEQYF

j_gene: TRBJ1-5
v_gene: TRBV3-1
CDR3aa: CASSQGLMGQPQHF

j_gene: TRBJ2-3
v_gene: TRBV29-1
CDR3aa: CSVGGPAGIGTDTQYF

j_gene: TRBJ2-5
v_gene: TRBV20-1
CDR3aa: CSASWTGVSAETQYF